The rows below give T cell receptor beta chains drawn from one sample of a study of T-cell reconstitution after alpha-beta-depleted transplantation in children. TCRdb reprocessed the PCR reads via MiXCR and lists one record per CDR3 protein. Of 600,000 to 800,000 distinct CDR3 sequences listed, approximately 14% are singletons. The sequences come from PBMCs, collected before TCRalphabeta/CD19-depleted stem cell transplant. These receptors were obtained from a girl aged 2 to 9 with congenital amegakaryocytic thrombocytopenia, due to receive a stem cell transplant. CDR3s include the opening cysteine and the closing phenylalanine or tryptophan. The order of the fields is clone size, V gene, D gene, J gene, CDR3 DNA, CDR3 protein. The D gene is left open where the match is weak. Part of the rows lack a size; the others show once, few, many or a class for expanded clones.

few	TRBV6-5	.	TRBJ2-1	TGTGCCAGCAGTTACTCGATCACGGCGGGCCCCTACAATGAGCAGTTCTTC	CASSYSITAGPYNEQFF
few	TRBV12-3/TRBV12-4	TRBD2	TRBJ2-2	TGTGCCAGCGGCCTAGCGGGAGGGGGCACCGGGGAGCTGTTTTTT	CASGLAGGGTGELFF
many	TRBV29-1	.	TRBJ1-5	TGCAGCGTTGTCATAGGGTCTCAGCCCCAGCATTTT	CSVVIGSQPQHF
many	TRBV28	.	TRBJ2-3	TGTGCCAGCAGTTTGCCTCAGGGGCGCACAGATACGCAGTATTTT	CASSLPQGRTDTQYF
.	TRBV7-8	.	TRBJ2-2	TGTGCCAGCAGCGCCCGACAGTTCACCGGGGAGCTGTTTTTT	CASSARQFTGELFF
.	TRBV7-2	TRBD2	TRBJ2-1	TGTGCCAGCAGCTTAACCCGGACTAGCGGGAGATATGAGCAGTTCTTC	CASSLTRTSGRYEQFF
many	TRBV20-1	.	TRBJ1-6	TGCAGTGCTAAAGGGTCTAATTCACCCCTCCACTTT	CSAKGSNSPLHF
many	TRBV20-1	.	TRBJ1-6	TGCAGTGCTAGTTTTAACAGGGTTGATTCACCCCTCCACTTT	CSASFNRVDSPLHF
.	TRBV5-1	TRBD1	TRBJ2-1	TGCGCCAGCAGCTTGGGACTATTGGGACAGAACAATGAGCAGTTCTTC	CASSLGLLGQNNEQFF
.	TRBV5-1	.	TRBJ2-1	TGCGCCAGCAGCCCCATACCGGCGGGGAGCTACAATGAGCAGTTCTTC	CASSPIPAGSYNEQFF
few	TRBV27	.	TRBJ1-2	TGTGCCAGCCGGAAGGAGGACTATGGCTACACCTTC	CASRKEDYGYTF
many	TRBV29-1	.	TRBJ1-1	TGCAGCGTTGATTTTGGGCTAGGAGCTTTCTTT	CSVDFGLGAFF
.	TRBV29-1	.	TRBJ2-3	TGCAGCGTTGACGGCGGGGATACGCAGTATTTT	CSVDGGDTQYF
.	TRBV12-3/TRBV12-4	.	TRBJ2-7	TGTGCCAGCAGTACCCGGGACGAGCAGTACTTC	CASSTRDEQYF
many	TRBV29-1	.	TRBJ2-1	TGCAGCGTTGATGACCGCAATGAGCAGTTCTTC	CSVDDRNEQFF
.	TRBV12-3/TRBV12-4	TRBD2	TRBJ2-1	TGTGCCAGCAGTTTACAAGCGGGAGGGCCTTACGAGCAGTTCTTC	CASSLQAGGPYEQFF
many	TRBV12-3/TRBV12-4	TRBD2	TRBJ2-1	TGTGCCAGCAGTTTTCTAGCGGGGGGCAATGAGCAGTTCTTC	CASSFLAGGNEQFF
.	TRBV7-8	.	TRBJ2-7	TGTGCCAGCAGCTTATTGGGGGGCGATTCAACAGGTTATTACGAGCAGTACTTC	CASSLLGGDSTGYYEQYF
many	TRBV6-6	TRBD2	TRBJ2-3	TGTGCCAGCAGGGGGGGGTTAAGGCCTACGCAGTATTTT	CASRGGLRPTQYF
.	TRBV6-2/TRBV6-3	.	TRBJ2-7	TGTGCCAGCAGGTCCACACAACAGGGCGAGCAGTACTTC	CASRSTQQGEQYF
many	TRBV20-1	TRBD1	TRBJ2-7	TGCAGTGCCCAGACAGGGGAATACGAGCAGTACTTC	CSAQTGEYEQYF
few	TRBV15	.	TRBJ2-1	TGTGCCACCAGCAGAGATAGGATCAATGAGCAGTTCTTC	CATSRDRINEQFF
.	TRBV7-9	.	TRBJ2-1	TGTGCCAGCAGCTCCCCAGCGGAGCCAGAGCAGTTCTTC	CASSSPAEPEQFF
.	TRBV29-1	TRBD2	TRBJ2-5	TGCAGCGTTGAAGTCGGGGGGTCGGGGACCCAGTACTTC	CSVEVGGSGTQYF
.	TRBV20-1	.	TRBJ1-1	TGCAGTGCATCCCAGAACACTGAAGCTTTCTTT	CSASQNTEAFF
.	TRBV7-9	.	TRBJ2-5	TGTGCCAGCAGCTTAGTAGTTAGTCCCCGAAAAGAGACCCAGTACTTC	CASSLVVSPRKETQYF
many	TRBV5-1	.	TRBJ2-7	TGCGCCAGCAGCTTGGCGCCCCTCGGGGAGCAGTACTTC	CASSLAPLGEQYF
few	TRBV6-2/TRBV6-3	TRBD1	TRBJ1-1	TGTGCCAGCAGTCATCGACAGGGCCGCACTGAAGCTTTCTTT	CASSHRQGRTEAFF
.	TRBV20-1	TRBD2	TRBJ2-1	TGCAGTGCTAAGATGCTAGCGGGAGCCAATGAGCAGTTCTTC	CSAKMLAGANEQFF
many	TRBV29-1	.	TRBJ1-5	TGCAGCGTTCAGGCATCGAATCAGCCCCAGCATTTT	CSVQASNQPQHF
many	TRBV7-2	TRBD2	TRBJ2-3	TGTGCCAGCAGCTCCCCCGGGACTAGCGGGAGAGATACGCAGTATTTT	CASSSPGTSGRDTQYF
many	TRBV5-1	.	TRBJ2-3	TGCGCCAGCAGCTTGCACCCCGGGAGATCTAGCACAGATACGCAGTATTTT	CASSLHPGRSSTDTQYF
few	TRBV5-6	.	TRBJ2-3	TGTGCCAGCAGCTTGGGCTCTACCACAGATACGCAGTATTTT	CASSLGSTTDTQYF
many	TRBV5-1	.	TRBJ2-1	TGCGCCAGCAGCTTTTCAGGCGGGAAGAACAATGAGCAGTTCTTC	CASSFSGGKNNEQFF
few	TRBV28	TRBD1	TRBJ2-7	TGTGCCAGCAGTTTCACACCGGGACAGGAGTCCTACGAGCAGTACTTC	CASSFTPGQESYEQYF
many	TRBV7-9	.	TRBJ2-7	TGTGCCAGCAGCCCTTTAGCGAGGGCCCCCTACGAGCAGTACTTC	CASSPLARAPYEQYF
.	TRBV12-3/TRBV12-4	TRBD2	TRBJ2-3	TGTGCCAGCAGTCCCCTCGGGACTACCCCAAACACAGATACGCAGTATTTT	CASSPLGTTPNTDTQYF
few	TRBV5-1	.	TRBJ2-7	TGCGCCAGCAGCCCTAGGACTACCCCTGGCGAGCAGTACTTC	CASSPRTTPGEQYF
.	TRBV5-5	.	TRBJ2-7	TGTGCCAGCAGCTTGTCGGACGGCGAGCAGTACTTC	CASSLSDGEQYF
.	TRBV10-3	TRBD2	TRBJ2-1	TGTGCCATCAGTCACACCGGGACTAGCGGCTACAATGAGCAGTTCTTC	CAISHTGTSGYNEQFF
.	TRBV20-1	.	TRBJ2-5	TGCAGTGCTAGAGAGGGTGCGGGACAACAAGAGACCCAGTACTTC	CSAREGAGQQETQYF
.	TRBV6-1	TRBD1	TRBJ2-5	TGTGCCAGCAGAAGATCCGGGACAGAAGAGACCCAGTACTTC	CASRRSGTEETQYF
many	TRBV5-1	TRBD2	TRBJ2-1	TGCGCCAGCAGCTACACCGACAAGGGCGAGCGGGAGGCCAGCTCCTACAATGAGCAGTTCTTC	CASSYTDKGEREASSYNEQFF
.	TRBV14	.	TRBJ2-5	TGTGCCAGCCGGGTCGGGGGAGTGGAGACCCAGTACTTC	CASRVGGVETQYF
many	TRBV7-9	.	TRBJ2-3	TGTGCCAGCACCCCTGTATCAGATACGCAGTATTTT	CASTPVSDTQYF
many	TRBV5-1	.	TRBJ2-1	TGCGCCAGCAGCTTTCCCTATGGGCGGGAACGGGACAATGAGCAGTTCTTC	CASSFPYGRERDNEQFF
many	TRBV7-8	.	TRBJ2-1	TGTGCCAGCAGCTTAGCCAGACTAGTTTTGGATGAGCAGTTCTTC	CASSLARLVLDEQFF
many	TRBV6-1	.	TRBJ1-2	TGTGCCAGCAGACCACCCGGTCCTGGGGGGGCGGTTAAAAGCTATGGCTACACCTTC	CASRPPGPGGAVKSYGYTF
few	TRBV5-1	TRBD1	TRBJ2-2	TGCGCCAGCACCGGGACAGGGGACACCGGGGAGCTGTTTTTT	CASTGTGDTGELFF
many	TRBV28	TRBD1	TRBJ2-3	TGTGCCTCCTACTCAAGGGGGCCGGATACGCAGTATTTT	CASYSRGPDTQYF
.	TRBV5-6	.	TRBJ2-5	TGTGCCAGCAGCTTGGCCACGGACCAAGAGACCCAGTACTTC	CASSLATDQETQYF
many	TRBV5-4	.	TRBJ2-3	TGTGCCAGCAGCTTGCGGCCTCCACTCGACAGGGAGGAGAAGGATACGCAGTATTTT	CASSLRPPLDREEKDTQYF